Listed below are T cell receptor beta chains from one sample, sequenced in a study of blood T cell repertoires in COVID-19. Some clones are missing from TCRdb's copy, which holds only in-frame ones; the method was immunoSEQ multiplex PCR. The profile shows roughly 52,000 clones, roughly 90% of them singletons. Material: peripheral blood. These receptors all come from a human donor in a cohort sampled during active COVID-19. Both conserved end residues are part of each CDR3. D genes are given only for firm matches. Expanded clones get a size class; other rows say once, few or many, or leave the size out.

v_gene	d_gene	abundance	j_gene	CDR3aa
TRBV5-1	.	.	TRBJ1-6	CASSLDLGAAPLHF
TRBV11-3	TRBD2	.	TRBJ2-2	CASSLDSPVLAGGTGELFF
TRBV12-3/TRBV12-4	TRBD1	.	TRBJ1-1	CASSSGQGSEAFF
TRBV11-2	.	.	TRBJ2-3	CASSLGSRDTDTQYF
TRBV3-1/TRBV3-2	TRBD2	.	TRBJ2-1	CASSQALWRGGSNEQFF
TRBV6-4	.	.	TRBJ2-2	CASAPAPAETGELFF
TRBV9	TRBD2	.	TRBJ2-3	CASSPRLAGGHTDTQYF
TRBV15	.	.	TRBJ1-4	CATSSLGEKLFF
TRBV7-2	TRBD2	.	TRBJ2-3	CASSLVSGGGASTDTQYF
TRBV10-3	.	.	TRBJ2-1	CAISQWTWGPLSYNEQFF
TRBV19	TRBD2	.	TRBJ2-3	CASSGTSEVRDTQYF
TRBV2	.	.	TRBJ1-2	CASSGGGFYGYTF
TRBV5-1	TRBD2	.	TRBJ2-3	CASSPGTSQDTQYF
TRBV6-5	.	.	TRBJ2-3	CASRSQGTSTDTQYF
TRBV5-5	.	.	TRBJ2-2	CASSGAGFSITGELFF
TRBV18	TRBD1	few	TRBJ2-7	CASSPGRGSSYEQYF
TRBV19	TRBD2	once	TRBJ2-1	CASSIGVTSGGNPYNEQFF
TRBV7-9	TRBD1	.	TRBJ2-7	CASSLAGQGIEQYF
TRBV6-2/TRBV6-3	.	.	TRBJ2-5	CASSQGDTPPQETQYF
TRBV21-1	.	.	TRBJ1-4	CASSKAGQGRSGNEKLFF
TRBV18	.	.	TRBJ1-4	CASSPRDGANEKLFF
TRBV10-3	.	.	TRBJ2-5	CAISESSGQETQYF
TRBV5-1	.	.	TRBJ2-7	CASSLKGLLSYEQYF
TRBV5-4	.	.	TRBJ1-1	CASSSTVNTEAFF
TRBV24-1	.	.	TRBJ2-5	CATSDFGMGAGQETQYF
TRBV4-1	.	.	TRBJ2-4	CASSQGMSRGLTKNIQYF
TRBV12-3/TRBV12-4	.	once	TRBJ1-5	CASSLDSLQPQHF
TRBV29-1	TRBD2	.	TRBJ2-1	CSVVLGGSPNEQFF